A single sample is the source of the 20 T cell receptor beta chains below, sequenced in a study of CD8+ T cells in alopecia areata. Reverse transcribed after extraction, RNA yielded cDNA as the sequencing template. The table came from immunoSEQ multiplex PCR; TCRdb's copy has only in-frame clones and leaves some out. The sample has roughly 100,000 clones; approximately 60% are singletons. Sequencing was carried out using CD4+ T cells sorted from blood. The source of these receptors is a human donor in good health.

This chain links TRBV30 with TRBJ1-1, with D uncertain. The germline V and J ends were trimmed by 0 bases and 1 base, with 9 bases remaining between them. This CDR3 comprises 14 residues. The germline CDR1 and CDR2 sequences are GTSNPN and SVGIG (reference sequence). For the CDR3, the DNA is TGTGCCTGGAGTGTAGAATGGGAGAACACTGAAGCTTTCTTT. This translates into CAWSVEWENTEAFF.

J is TRBJ2-1 and V is TRBV29-1; D is perhaps TRBD2 (5 bases). The CDR3 extends over 11 amino acids. Trimming removed 4 bases at V and 7 bases at J, with 8 bases between. From germline, CDR1 is SQVTM and CDR2 ANQGSEA. The CDR3 coding sequence is TGCAGCGTTGCGGAGGTTAATGAGCAGTTCTTC. The encoded protein is CSVAEVNEQFF.

The CDR3 protein is CAWSEGHLSNQPQHF. For the CDR3, the DNA is TGTGCCTGGAGTGAGGGGCATCTTAGCAATCAGCCCCAGCATTTT. J is TRBJ1-5 and V is TRBV30, with D maybe TRBD1 (5 bases). Deletions cut 1 base from V and 0 bases from J, with 10 bases between. Germline-derived CDR1 and CDR2 are GTSNPN and SVGIG (reference sequence). The CDR3 runs to 15 residues.

This clone was recorded once. This chain links TRBV4-3 with TRBJ1-2, with 8 bases matching TRBD1. Germline loops: CDR1 LGHNA, CDR2 YSLEER. V lost 4 bases, J lost 4 bases, and 5 bases stayed unmatched. This CDR3 region has 14 residues. CDR3 DNA sequence: TGCGCCAGCAGCCCAGACAGGGGTTCCTATGGCTACACCTTC. Protein product: CASSPDRGSYGYTF.

This chain links TRBV28 with TRBJ1-1; the D gene is possibly TRBD1 (5 bases). This CDR3 is 14 amino acids long. Trimming took 5 bases from V and 10 from J, leaving 20 bases between them. In germline, CDR1 is MDHEN, CDR2 SYDVKM. DNA of the CDR3: TGTGCCAGCAGTCCCCCTTACAAGGGGCTCGGAGCTTTCTTT. It codes for CASSPPYKGLGAFF. Drawing the rest from reference TRBV28 and TRBJ1-1, the complete variable domain is DVKVTQSSRYLVKRTGEKVFLECVQDMDHENMFWYRQDPGLGLRLIYFSYDVKMKEKGDIPEGYSVSREKKERFSLILESASTNQTSMYLCASSPPYKGLGAFFGQGTRLTVV.

V is TRBV29-1 and J is TRBJ2-6; D is unresolved. The V end was cut by 1 base, the J end by 0 bases, with 7 bases between. Germline loops: CDR1 SQVTM, CDR2 ANQGSEA. CDR3 length: 15 residues. The CDR3 is CSVEVWVSGANVLTF. The CDR3 DNA follows: TGCAGCGTTGAAGTTTGGGTCTCTGGGGCCAACGTCCTGACTTTC.

The chain uses TRBV30 and TRBJ1-2; perhaps TRBD1 as D (5 bases). The CDR3 sequence is 14 residues long. Germline CDR1 and CDR2: GTSNPN and SVGIG (reference sequence). V was cut by 0 bases and J by 8 bases, with 16 bases left in between. The CDR3 DNA follows: TGTGCCTGGAGTGTAGGGTGGGGGATGTTGGGCTACACCTTC. It is translated as CAWSVGWGMLGYTF. The full variable domain, in which reference TRBV30 and TRBJ1-2 provide the parts outside the CDR3, is SQTIHQWPATLVQPVGSPLSLECTVEGTSNPNLYWYRQAAGRGLQLLFYSVGIGQISSEVPQNLSASRPQDRQFILSSKKLLLSDSGFYLCAWSVGWGMLGYTFGSGTRLTVV.

This clone was seen more than once but under ten times. The rearrangement uses TRBV7-2 and TRBJ2-1; D gene ambiguous. The CDR3 consists of 15 residues. V was pared by 1 base and J by 1 base, with 8 bases between. Germline loops: CDR1 SGHTA, CDR2 FQGNSA. The CDR3 DNA sequence: TGTGCCAGCAGCTTAGTGTTGGGATCCTACAATGAGCAGTTCTTC. This translates into CASSLVLGSYNEQFF. The full variable domain, rest sourced from reference TRBV7-2 and TRBJ2-1, is GAGVSQSPSNKVTEKGKDVELRCDPISGHTALYWYRQSLGQGLEFLIYFQGNSAPDKSGLPSDRFSAERTGGSVSTLTIQRTQQEDSAVYLCASSLVLGSYNEQFFGPGTRLTVL.

In its sample, this clone was seen a few times. The chain uses TRBV6-6 and TRBJ2-6, with D hard to call. There are 14 residues in the CDR3. Germline V gene sequence: CDR1 MNHNY, CDR2 SVGAGI (reference sequence). V gave up 0 bases and J gave up 4 bases, with 4 bases separating them. CDR3 nucleotide sequence: TGTGCCAGCAGTTACTCCCCAGGGGCCAACGTCCTGACTTTC. Translated: CASSYSPGANVLTF.

There are a few counts of this clone. The chain employs TRBV30 and TRBJ2-5, with 9 bases that match TRBD1. V shed 3 bases, J shed 5 bases, and the junction held 7 bases outside the gene matches. CDR1 is GTSNPN and CDR2 is SVGIG in the germline V gene (reference sequence). This CDR3 region has 14 residues. Here the CDR3 DNA reads TGTGCCTGGAGCGAACTGACAGGGGGGGAGACCCAGTACTTC. This codes for CAWSELTGGETQYF.

This clone appeared a few times. This chain connects TRBV6-5 to TRBJ2-3; D may match TRBD1 or TRBD2 (5 bases each). V was shortened by 5 bases and J by 2 bases, with 11 bases between the two germline ends. This CDR3 contains 14 residues. Germline values: CDR1 MNHEY, CDR2 SVGAGI. The DNA of the CDR3 is TGTGCCAGCAGTCCCGGGACCCACACAGATACGCAGTATTTT. It is translated as CASSPGTHTDTQYF.

The chain is built from TRBV7-2 and TRBJ2-4, with D possibly being TRBD2 (6 bases). The germline CDR1 and CDR2 sequences are SGHTA and FQGNSA. The CDR3 is 16 residues long. V lost 2 bases and J 3 bases, leaving 14 bases between the germline ends. CDR3 bases: TGTGCCAGCAGCTTATTGGCGATCGGGAGCAAAAACATTCAGTACTTC. It is translated as CASSLLAIGSKNIQYF. Full variable domain (outside the CDR3, taken from reference TRBV7-2 and TRBJ2-4): GAGVSQSPSNKVTEKGKDVELRCDPISGHTALYWYRQSLGQGLEFLIYFQGNSAPDKSGLPSDRFSAERTGGSVSTLTIQRTQQEDSAVYLCASSLLAIGSKNIQYFGAGTRLSVL.

J is TRBJ2-1 and V is TRBV2; 11 bases are shared with TRBD1. The CDR3 runs 16 residues. V dropped 2 bases and J dropped 3; count of bases not matched to a gene: 3. The germline CDR1 and CDR2 sequences are SNHLY and FYNNEI. For the CDR3, the DNA is TGTGCCAGCAGTGAAAGGGACAGGGGGTTCTACAATGAGCAGTTCTTC. This sequence encodes CASSERDRGFYNEQFF.

This chain links TRBV6-1 with TRBJ1-6, with 11 positions matching TRBD1. Germline V CDR1 and CDR2: MNHNS, SASEGT. The J segment lost 7 bases and the V segment lost 10 bases, leaving 6 bases of the junction unmatched. The CDR3 is made up of 14 amino acids. CDR3 protein: CATTGDRGNSPLHF. The CDR3 coding sequence is TGTGCCACCACCGGGGACAGGGGGAATTCACCCCTCCACTTT.

This clone was seen just once. The chain uses TRBV29-1 and TRBJ2-5; TRBD1 might be the D (6 bases). Germline-derived CDR1 and CDR2 are SQVTM and ANQGSEA. The ends were cut back, 3 bases at V and 5 bases at J, with 22 bases in the middle. The CDR3 loop spans 16 amino acids. CDR3 sequence: CSVDARLRGGSETQYF. As DNA, the CDR3 is TGCAGCGTTGATGCCCGACTTAGAGGGGGAAGTGAGACCCAGTACTTC.

Only a few counts were recorded for this clone. CDR3: CSAIAETQYF. The CDR3 DNA is TGCAGTGCTATAGCAGAGACCCAGTACTTC. V is TRBV20-1 and J is TRBJ2-5; the D is unclear. V lost 4 bases and J 4 bases, leaving 4 bases between the germline ends. The length of the CDR3 is 10 residues. The germline V gene encodes CDR1 DFQATT and CDR2 SNEGSKA (reference sequence).

The chain employs TRBV7-2 and TRBJ1-2, with D hard to call. The CDR3 contains 14 residues. The V end was cut by 5 bases, the J end by 2 bases, with 12 bases between. Germline CDR1 and CDR2: SGHTA and FQGNSA. In DNA form, the CDR3 reads TGTGCCAGCAGCCCCGGGCGGGCCAACTATGGCTACACCTTC. Translation gives CASSPGRANYGYTF.

This clone showed up many times. The chain uses TRBV6-5 and TRBJ2-5, with TRBD2 matching 9 bases. The CDR3 contains 16 residues. CDR1 and CDR2 from the germline V gene are MNHEY and SVGAGI. V lost 2 bases, J lost 5 bases, and 9 bases stayed unmatched. The CDR3 here is CASSYGLRGGAETQYF. The CDR3, as DNA: TGTGCCAGCAGTTACGGTTTGCGGGGGGGCGCCGAGACCCAGTACTTC.

The chain carries TRBV5-5 and TRBJ2-7; TRBD1 might be the D (6 bases). CDR1 SGHKS and CDR2 YYEKEE come from the germline V gene (reference sequence). Deletions cut 3 bases from V and 1 base from J, with 8 bases between. The CDR3 length is 13 residues. DNA of the CDR3: TGTGCCAGCAGCTCTGGACAGTCCTACGAGCAGTACTTC. It encodes CASSSGQSYEQYF.

This clone has only one observation. The chain is built from TRBV5-1 and TRBJ1-2, with 9 positions matching TRBD1. Germline CDR1 reads SGHRS; CDR2 reads YFSETQ. V was clipped by 1 base and J by 7 bases; unmatched bases: 5. The CDR3 loop spans 14 amino acids. CDR3 nucleotides: TGCGCCAGCAGCTTGACGGGACAGGGTGCTGGCTACACCTTC. Translated, it gives CASSLTGQGAGYTF.